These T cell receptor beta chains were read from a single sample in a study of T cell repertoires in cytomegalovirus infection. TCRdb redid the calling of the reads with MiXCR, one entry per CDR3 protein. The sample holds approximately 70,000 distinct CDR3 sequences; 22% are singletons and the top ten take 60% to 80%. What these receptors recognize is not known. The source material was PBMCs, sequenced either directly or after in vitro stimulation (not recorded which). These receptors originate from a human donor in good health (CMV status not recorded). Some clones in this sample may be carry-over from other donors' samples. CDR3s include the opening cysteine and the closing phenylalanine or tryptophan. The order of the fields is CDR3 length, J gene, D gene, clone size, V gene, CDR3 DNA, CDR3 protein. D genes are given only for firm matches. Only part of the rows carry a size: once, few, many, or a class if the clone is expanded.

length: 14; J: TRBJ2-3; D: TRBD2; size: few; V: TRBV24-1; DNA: TGTGCCACCAGTGCCCTTAGCGGGATTGATACGCAGTATTTT; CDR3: CATSALSGIDTQYF
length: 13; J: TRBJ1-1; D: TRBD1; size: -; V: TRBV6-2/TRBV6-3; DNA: TGTGCCAGCAGTCCCAGGGGGTACACTGAAGCTTTCTTT; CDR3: CASSPRGYTEAFF
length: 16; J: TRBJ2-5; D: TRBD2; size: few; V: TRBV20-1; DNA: TGCAGTGCTAGACCCCTGGGGCGGGAGTCAGGGGAGACCCAGTACTTC; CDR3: CSARPLGRESGETQYF
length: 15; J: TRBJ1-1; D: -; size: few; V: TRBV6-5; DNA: TGTGCCAGCAGTTACCTCGGGACGCTTAGAACTGAAGCTTTCTTT; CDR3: CASSYLGTLRTEAFF
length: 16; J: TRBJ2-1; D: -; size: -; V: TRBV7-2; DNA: TGTGCCAGCAGCCCCGATTCGAGAGGGGGCTACAATGAGCAGTTCTTC; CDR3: CASSPDSRGGYNEQFF
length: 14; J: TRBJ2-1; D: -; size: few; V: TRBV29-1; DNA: TGCAGCGTTTTGTCGGGCAGCTCCTACAATGAGCAGTTCTTC; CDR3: CSVLSGSSYNEQFF
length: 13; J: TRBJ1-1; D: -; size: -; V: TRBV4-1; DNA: TGCGCCAGCAGCCGACTCCCGGGCACTGAAGCTTTCTTT; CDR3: CASSRLPGTEAFF
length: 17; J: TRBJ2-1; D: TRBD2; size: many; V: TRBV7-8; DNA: TGTGCCAGCAGCCTGTGGACTAGCGGGAGTTATTATAATGAGCAGTTCTTC; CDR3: CASSLWTSGSYYNEQFF
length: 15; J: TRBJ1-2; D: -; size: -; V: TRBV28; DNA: TGTGCCAGCAGTCCCGCCGGCGGGGGGGACTATGGCTACACCTTC; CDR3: CASSPAGGGDYGYTF
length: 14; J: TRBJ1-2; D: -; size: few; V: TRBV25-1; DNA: TGTGCCAGCAGTGAATGGGGGGCGAAGTATGGCTACACCTTC; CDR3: CASSEWGAKYGYTF
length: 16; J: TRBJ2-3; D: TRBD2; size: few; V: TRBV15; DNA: TGTGCCACCAGCAGAGTAGCGGGAGGGGGGGCAGATACGCAGTATTTT; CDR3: CATSRVAGGGADTQYF
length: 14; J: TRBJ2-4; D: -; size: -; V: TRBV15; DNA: TGTGCCACAAGCTTAGGACATTCCAAAAACATTCAGTACTTC; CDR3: CATSLGHSKNIQYF
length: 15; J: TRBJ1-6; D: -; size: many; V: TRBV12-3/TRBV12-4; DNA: TGTGCCAGCAGTTCGATTGAGGGCGTTGGGTCACCCCTCCACTTT; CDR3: CASSSIEGVGSPLHF
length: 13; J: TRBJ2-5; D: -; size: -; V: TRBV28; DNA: TGTGCCAGCAGTTTCCCAGGTCAAGAGACCCAGTACTTC; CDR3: CASSFPGQETQYF
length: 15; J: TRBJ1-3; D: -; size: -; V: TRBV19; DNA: TGTGCCAGTAGTATGACCTGGGGCTCTGGAAACACCATATATTTT; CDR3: CASSMTWGSGNTIYF
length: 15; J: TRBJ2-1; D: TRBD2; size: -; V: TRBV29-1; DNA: TGCAGCGGGACGACTTGGGGGGGGATGGGCAATGAGCAGTTCTTC; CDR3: CSGTTWGGMGNEQFF
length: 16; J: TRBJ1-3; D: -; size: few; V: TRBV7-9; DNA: TGTGCCAGCAGCTTAGCGGCAGGGCTCTCTGGAAACACCATATATTTT; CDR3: CASSLAAGLSGNTIYF
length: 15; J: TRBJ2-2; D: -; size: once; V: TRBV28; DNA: TGTGCCAGCAGTTTCAGGACATGGGGAGCCGGGGAGCTGTTTTTT; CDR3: CASSFRTWGAGELFF
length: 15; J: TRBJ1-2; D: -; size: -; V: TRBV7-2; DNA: TGTGCCAGCAGCTTAGTTCAACAGGGAGGCTATGGCTACACCTTC; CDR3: CASSLVQQGGYGYTF
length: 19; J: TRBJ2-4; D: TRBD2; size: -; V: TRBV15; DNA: TGTGCCACCAGCAGAGAATCGGGTGGGACTAGCCCGGCCAAAAACATTCAGTACTTC; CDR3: CATSRESGGTSPAKNIQYF
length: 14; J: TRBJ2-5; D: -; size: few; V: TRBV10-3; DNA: TGTGCCATCAGTTTATCGGCTAGTCAGGAGACCCAGTACTTC; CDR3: CAISLSASQETQYF
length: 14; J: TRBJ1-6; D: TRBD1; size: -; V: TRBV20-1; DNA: TGCAGTGCTACCCGACAGGGGTCGAATTCACCCCTCCACTTT; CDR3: CSATRQGSNSPLHF
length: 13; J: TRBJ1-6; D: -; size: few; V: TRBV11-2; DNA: TGTGCCAGCAGCTTAGTCGGGGGGGCCCGCCAACACTTT; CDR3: CASSLVGGARQHF
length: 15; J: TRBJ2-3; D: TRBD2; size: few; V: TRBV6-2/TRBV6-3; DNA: TGTGCCAGCAGTTACGGACTAGCGGATACAGATACGCAGTATTTT; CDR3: CASSYGLADTDTQYF
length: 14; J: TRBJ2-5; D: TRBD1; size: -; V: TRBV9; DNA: TGTGCCAGCAGCGTATCGGACAGGGAAGAGACCCAGTACTTC; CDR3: CASSVSDREETQYF
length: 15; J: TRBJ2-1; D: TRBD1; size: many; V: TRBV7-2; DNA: TGTGCCAGCAGCTTGGGACAGGGGGCGGACAATGAGCAGTTCTTC; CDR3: CASSLGQGADNEQFF
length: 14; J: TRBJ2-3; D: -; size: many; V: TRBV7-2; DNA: TGTGCCAGCAGCTTAGAAGGACCTTCAGTTACGCAGTATTTT; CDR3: CASSLEGPSVTQYF
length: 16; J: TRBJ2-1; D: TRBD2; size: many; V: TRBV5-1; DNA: TGCGCCAGCAGTCCCCGCGGGAGGGCCCCCTACAATGAGCAGTTCTTC; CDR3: CASSPRGRAPYNEQFF
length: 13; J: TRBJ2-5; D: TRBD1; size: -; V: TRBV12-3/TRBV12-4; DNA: TGTGCCATCGGACAGGGCACTCAAGAGACCCAGTACTTC; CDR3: CAIGQGTQETQYF
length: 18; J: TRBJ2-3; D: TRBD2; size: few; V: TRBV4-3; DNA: TGCGCCAGCAGCCTCAGGAGGTTCCGGCGGGAGGACACAGATACGCAGTATTTT; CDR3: CASSLRRFRREDTDTQYF
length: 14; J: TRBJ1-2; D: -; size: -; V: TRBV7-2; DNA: TGTGCCAGCAGCCCCGACCGGAGGGCGGCCGGCTACACCTTC; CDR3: CASSPDRRAAGYTF
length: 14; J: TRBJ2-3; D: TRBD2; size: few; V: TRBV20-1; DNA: TGCAGTGCTATGGCAGCGGGAGGTACAGATACGCAGTATTTT; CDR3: CSAMAAGGTDTQYF
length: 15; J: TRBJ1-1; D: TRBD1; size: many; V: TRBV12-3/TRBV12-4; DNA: TGTGCCAGCAGCTTCCCAGGGGGATCGAACACTGAAGCTTTCTTT; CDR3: CASSFPGGSNTEAFF
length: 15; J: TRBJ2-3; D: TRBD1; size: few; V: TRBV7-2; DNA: TGTGCCAGCAGCCCCTCGAGACAGGGTACAGATACGCAGTATTTT; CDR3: CASSPSRQGTDTQYF
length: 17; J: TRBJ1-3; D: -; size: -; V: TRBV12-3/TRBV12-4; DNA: TGTGCCAGCACCGGAGGTGGGGGACCTGCCTCTGGAAACACCATATATTTT; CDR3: CASTGGGGPASGNTIYF
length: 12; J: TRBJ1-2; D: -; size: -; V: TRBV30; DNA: TGTGCCTGGAGTCGATCTAACTATGGCTACACCTTC; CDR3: CAWSRSNYGYTF
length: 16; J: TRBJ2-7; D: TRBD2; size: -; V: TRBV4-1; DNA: TGCGCCAGCAGCCAAGGGGGACTAGCAATGGGGTACGAGCAGTACTTC; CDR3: CASSQGGLAMGYEQYF
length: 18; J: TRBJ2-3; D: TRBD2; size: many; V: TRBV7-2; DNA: TGTGCCAGCAGCTTAGTTCTTTCCATAGCGGGGGATACAGATACGCAGTATTTT; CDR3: CASSLVLSIAGDTDTQYF
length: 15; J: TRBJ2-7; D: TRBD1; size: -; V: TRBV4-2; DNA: TGTGCCAGCAGCCCTACCGGACAGGGAGCCTACGAGCAGTACTTC; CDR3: CASSPTGQGAYEQYF
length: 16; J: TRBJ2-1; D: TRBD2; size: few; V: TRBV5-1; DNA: TGCGCCAGCAGCTTGACCGGGACTAGCGGGAACAATGAGCAGTTCTTC; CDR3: CASSLTGTSGNNEQFF
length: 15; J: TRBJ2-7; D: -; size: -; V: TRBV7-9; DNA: TGTGCCAGCAGCCCTATCGACAGAAGCTCCTACGAGCAGTACTTC; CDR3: CASSPIDRSSYEQYF
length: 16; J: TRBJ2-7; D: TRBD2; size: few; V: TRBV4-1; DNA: TGCGCCAGCAGCCGATTAGCGGGGCAGAGCTCCTACGAGCAGTACTTC; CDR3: CASSRLAGQSSYEQYF
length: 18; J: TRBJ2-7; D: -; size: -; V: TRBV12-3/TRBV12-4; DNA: TGTGCCAGCAGTTTCGTCCGCCGATCCGGACGTAACTCCTACGAGCAGTACTTC; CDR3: CASSFVRRSGRNSYEQYF
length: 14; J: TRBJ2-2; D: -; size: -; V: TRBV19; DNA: TGTGCCAGTAGATACGACTCGAACACCGGGGAGCTGTTTTTT; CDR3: CASRYDSNTGELFF
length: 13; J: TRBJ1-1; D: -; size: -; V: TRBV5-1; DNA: TGCGCCAGCAGACCGGCGGAGAACACTGAAGCTTTCTTT; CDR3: CASRPAENTEAFF
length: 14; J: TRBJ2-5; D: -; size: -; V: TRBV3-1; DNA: TGTGCCAGCAGCCATCACGGGAGACAAGAGACCCAGTACTTC; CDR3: CASSHHGRQETQYF
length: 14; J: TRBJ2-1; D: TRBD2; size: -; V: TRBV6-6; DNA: TGTGCCAGCAGTTGGGGACTAGCGGGGGTAGAGCAGTTCTTC; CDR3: CASSWGLAGVEQFF
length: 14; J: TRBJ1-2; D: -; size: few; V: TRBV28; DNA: TGTGCCAGCAGAGGACAAGGGGGGATCTATGGCTACACCTTC; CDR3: CASRGQGGIYGYTF
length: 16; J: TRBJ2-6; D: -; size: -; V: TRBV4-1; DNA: TGCGCCAGCAGCCCAACAGGGACGACCGGGGCCAACGTCCTGACTTTC; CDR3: CASSPTGTTGANVLTF
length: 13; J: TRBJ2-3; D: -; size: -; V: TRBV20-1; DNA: TGCAGTGCTAGAGTCGACGGCACAGATACGCAGTATTTT; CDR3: CSARVDGTDTQYF
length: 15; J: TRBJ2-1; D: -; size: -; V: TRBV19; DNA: TGTGCCTGTAACTCACTTACAGGGCTTGAGAATGAGCAGTTCTTC; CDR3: CACNSLTGLENEQFF
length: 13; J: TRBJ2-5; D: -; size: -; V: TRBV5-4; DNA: TGTGCCAGCAGCCGGCCGACTGAAGAGACCCAGTACTTC; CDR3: CASSRPTEETQYF
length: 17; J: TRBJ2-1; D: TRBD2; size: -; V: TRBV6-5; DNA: TGTGCCAGCAGTTCCGTAGTAGCGGGACGCTCCTACAATGAGCAGTTCTTC; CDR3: CASSSVVAGRSYNEQFF
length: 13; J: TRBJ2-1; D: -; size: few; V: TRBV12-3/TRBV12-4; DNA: TGTGCCAGCACCCGGGGCTCCTACAATGAGCAGTTCTTC; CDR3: CASTRGSYNEQFF
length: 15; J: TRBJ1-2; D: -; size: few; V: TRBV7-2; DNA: TGTGCCAGCAGCGAGGGTGTCGGCAGATCCTATGGCTACACCTTC; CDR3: CASSEGVGRSYGYTF
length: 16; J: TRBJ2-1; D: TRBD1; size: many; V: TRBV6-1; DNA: TGTGCCAGCAGTGAAAGGGGACAGAAAGTCTACAATGAGCAGTTCTTC; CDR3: CASSERGQKVYNEQFF
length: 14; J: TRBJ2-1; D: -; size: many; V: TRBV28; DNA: TGTGCCAGCAGGGGACCCTCAGGGCACGGGGAGCAGTTCTTC; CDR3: CASRGPSGHGEQFF
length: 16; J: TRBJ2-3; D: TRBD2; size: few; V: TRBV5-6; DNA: TGTGCCAGCAGCTCACCATTAGCGGGAGTGGCAGATACGCAGTATTTT; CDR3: CASSSPLAGVADTQYF
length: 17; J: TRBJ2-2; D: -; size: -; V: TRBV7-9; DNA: TGTGCCAGCAGCTTAGGTTCCGGGACTCTGAACACCGGGGAGCTGTTTTTT; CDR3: CASSLGSGTLNTGELFF
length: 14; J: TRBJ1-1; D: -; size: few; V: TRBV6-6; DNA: TGTGCCAACTCAGCTCGGGGTAAGAACACTGAAGCTTTCTTT; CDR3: CANSARGKNTEAFF